The 13 T cell receptor beta chains given below trace back to one sample, sequenced in a study of naive and memory T cell subsets. Findings and caveats of the study: Especially in CD8 cells, naive repertoires contained a few larger clonotypes, possibly CD45RA-re-expressing memory cells.

The beta constant-region primer was an equimolar mix of two oligonucleotides covering TRBC1 and TRBC2. Nested alpha and beta constant-region primers with the SP2 primer drove four PCR rounds on ligated cDNA. Via MiXCR, TCRdb re-called the UMI-ligation and nested PCR reads, giving one row per CDR3 protein. The table records roughly 150,000 distinct CDR3 sequences, approximately 21% of them present only once. Antigen specificity for these receptors is unknown. The source material was naive CD8+ T cells from blood. Receptors were obtained from a human donor in good health.

The V and J genes are TRBV19 and TRBJ1-5; D gene unclear. The CDR3 is made up of 17 amino acids. Trimming took off 0 bases at V and 4 bases at J, with 16 bases between the two ends. Germline V gives CDR1 LNHDA, CDR2 SQIVND (reference sequence). This CDR3 is CASSIDLETPINQPQHF. CDR3 sequence (DNA): TGTGCCAGTAGTATAGATCTCGAGACCCCCATTAATCAGCCCCAGCATTTT.

This clonotype was seen more than once but under ten times. The genes are TRBV3-1 and TRBJ2-3; TRBD2 is a possible D gene (5 bases). This CDR3 comprises 17 residues. Germline CDR1 is LGHDT and CDR2 is YNNKEL (reference sequence). Trimming took 7 bases from V and 0 from J, leaving 20 bases between them. The CDR3 spells CASTRSGNGESTDTQYF. In DNA form, the CDR3 reads TGTGCCAGCACCCGAAGCGGAAACGGGGAGAGCACAGATACGCAGTATTTT.

This chain uses TRBV19 with TRBJ2-1; D not certain. Germline V gene lookup returns CDR1 LNHDA and CDR2 SQIVND (reference sequence). V gave up 6 bases and J gave up 8 bases, with 8 bases separating them. The CDR3 extends over 11 amino acids. This CDR3 is CASRLYDEQFF. CDR3 in DNA: TGTGCCAGTAGATTGTACGATGAGCAGTTCTTC.

This sequence joins TRBV18 and TRBJ2-1; 7 nucleotides align to TRBD2. The CDR3 has 15 residues. Germline V gene sequence: CDR1 KGHSH, CDR2 LQKENI. V dropped 7 bases and J dropped 1; count of bases not matched to a gene: 7. CDR3 in DNA: TGTGCCAGCTTCATAGCGGGTGAATCCTACAATGAGCAGTTCTTC. It yields the protein CASFIAGESYNEQFF.

This chain joins TRBV28 and TRBJ2-7; D may be TRBD2 (5 bases). The CDR3 covers 13 residues. Deletions cut 3 bases from V and 4 bases from J, with 10 bases between. CDR1 is MDHEN and CDR2 is SYDVKM in the germline V gene. CDR3 amino acids: CASSFGPGYEQYF. The CDR3 coding sequence is TGTGCCAGCAGTTTCGGCCCGGGGTACGAGCAGTACTTC.

This clonotype was seen a handful of times. The rearrangement joins TRBV6-2 or TRBV6-3 to TRBJ2-7; D might be TRBD2 (5 bases). V was trimmed by 10 bases and J by 4 bases, leaving 20 bases between them. This CDR3 is 14 amino acids long. Germline V gives CDR1 MNHEY, CDR2 SVGEGT. CDR3 amino acids: CATGLSLRMYEQYF. In DNA form, the CDR3 reads TGTGCCACCGGACTCTCCCTACGTATGTACGAGCAGTACTTC.

This clonotype appeared a few times. The chain recombines TRBV7-8 with TRBJ2-3; 10 bases agree with TRBD1. The V segment lost 1 base and the J segment 2 bases; nucleotides outside the gene matches: 9. In germline, CDR1 is SGHVS, CDR2 FQNEAQ. The CDR3 is 18 amino acids. Here the CDR3 DNA reads TGTGCCAGCAGCTTAGGGTGGGACAGGGGTTCCCCCACAGATACGCAGTATTTT. Protein: CASSLGWDRGSPTDTQYF.

The sample holds a few counts of this clonotype. The chain has TRBV5-7 and TRBJ1-5; unclear D gene. TRBV5-7 is an ORF, and what it does is uncertain. Trimming removed 2 bases at V and 0 bases at J, with 9 bases between. The CDR3 sequence is 15 residues long. The CDR3 nucleotides are TGTGCCAGCAGCTTTCGCAGGTATAGCAATCAGCCCCAGCATTTT. Amino acids: CASSFRRYSNQPQHF.

This rearrangement joins TRBV9 to TRBJ1-1, with D perhaps TRBD1 (6 bases). Trimming pared 0 bases from V and 3 bases from J, leaving 12 bases between. The germline CDR1 and CDR2 sequences are SGDLS and YYNGEE. The length of the CDR3 is 15 residues. In DNA form, the CDR3 reads TGTGCCAGCAGCGTAGCGACAGGTGGTTACACTGAAGCTTTCTTT. Its translation: CASSVATGGYTEAFF. Variable domain in full (rest from reference TRBV9 and TRBJ1-1): DSGVTQTPKHLITATGQRVTLRCSPRSGDLSVYWYQQSLDQGLQFLIQYYNGEERAKGNILERFSAQQFPDLHSELNLSSLELGDSALYFCASSVATGGYTEAFFGQGTRLTVV.

This clonotype was found many times. This chain links TRBV13 with TRBJ1-1, with 7 nucleotides matching TRBD1. This CDR3 has 14 residues. Germline values: CDR1 PRHDT, CDR2 FYEKMQ (reference sequence). Trimming cost V 4 bases and J 1 base; bases outside gene matches: 3. The CDR3 reads CASSSGTANTEAFF. As DNA, the CDR3 is TGTGCCAGCAGCTCCGGGACAGCGAACACTGAAGCTTTCTTT.

This clonotype has only a few counts. This rearrangement joins TRBV19 to TRBJ2-2; TRBD2 matches 9 bases. V was pared by 5 bases and J by 6 bases, with 4 bases of the junction left unmatched. CDR1 and CDR2 (germline): LNHDA, SQIVND (reference sequence). The CDR3 covers 14 residues. The CDR3 coding sequence is TGTGCCAGTAGTGGGGGACTAGCTGCCGGGGAGCTGTTTTTT. Translation: CASSGGLAAGELFF.

This clonotype was seen a handful of times. The genes are TRBV7-9 and TRBJ1-6; D call uncertain. Trimming stripped 6 bases from V and 12 bases from J, with 6 bases between. This CDR3 is 10 amino acids long. Germline CDR1 is SEHNR and CDR2 is FQNEAQ (reference sequence). For the CDR3, the DNA is TGTGCCAGCAGTTCAGTACCCCTCCACTTT. This gives the protein CASSSVPLHF.

This clonotype has a count of ten or more. CDR3 in amino acids: CSVEPGQVDEKLFF. The CDR3 nucleotides are TGCAGCGTCGAACCGGGACAGGTAGACGAAAAACTGTTTTTT. The V and J genes are TRBV29-1 and TRBJ1-4, with TRBD1 identical over 8 bases. Germline CDR1 SQVTM, CDR2 ANQGSEA. Trimming took 6 bases from V and 8 from J; bases not matched to a gene: 11. This CDR3 spans 14 amino acids.